The present TCR beta chain was sequenced within a study of T cell responses to AZD1222 COVID-19 vaccine (dated by TCRdb to the early 2020s). In the study overall: A total of over 230 trial participants underwent TCR sequencing, of whom more than 200 had received two doses of AZD1222 and about 25 had received two doses of the MenACWY control vaccine. Trial participants were enrolled by age into 18-55, 56-69 and 70-plus year subgroups, with 148, 28 and 57 TCR-sequenced participants respectively.

The CDR3 regions of human TCRbeta chains were analyzed by immunosequencing. In the authors' own workflow: Repertoire TCRs were checked for matches against a reference library of SARS-CoV-2-specific TCRs that had been generated using the MIRA antigen-specificity platform. Breadth was defined as the fraction of unique TCRs that were SARS-CoV-2-associated. Depth was defined as the fraction of total T cells that were SARS-CoV-2-associated. Using the MIRA data, each spike-specific TCR was assigned both to the spike region to which the TCR was reactive and to a CD4 or CD8 class. Log10-transformed breadth and depth values were compared by one-way ANOVA with Sidak's multiple comparisons tests. TCRdb mirrors the immuneACCESS table, restricted to in-frame sequences. Some clones are absent from its copies; in checked studies, under half trace to an unresolved V gene, and the reason for the others is unknown. V, J and clone size were drawn from that table, and D and trimming were deduced from the DNA. Across this sample there are approximately 110,000 clones, with 70% to 90% seen only once. The ten top clones hold 2.5% of the sample.

The germline V gene (reference sequence) yields LNHNV for CDR1 and YYDKDF for CDR2. The CDR3, from cysteine to phenylalanine, totals 13 residues. Just CDR3 DNA is preserved here, 39 bases in frame from base 1. V was cut back by 0 bases and J by 8 bases, leaving a gap of 7 bases between them. On this clone itself: No cognate antigen has been identified for it. Base qualities are not at hand, and no much larger clone is one base apart.

The label giving this sample's time point can be read as: about 28 days (+/-7) after the second vaccine dose. AZD1222 recipients given second doses at about 4 weeks or at about 12 weeks were pooled, since spike-specific TCR depth and breadth were not found to differ between the two schedules. Samples from vaccinated people were obtained from the UK trials COV001 and COV002, which included a single-blind randomized controlled phase 2/3 trial of AZD1222 (ChAdOx1 nCoV-19) in healthy adults. Trial participant PBMC samples were collected at day 0 and day 28 after the second dose for TCRbeta chain sequencing. The investigation overall reported the following: The vaccine-associated CD4 TCRs covered the entire spike protein, and the dominant responses fell in regions 160-218 and 743-854. Conclusions about previously exposed vaccinees were limited because only six AZD1222 recipients were SARS-CoV-2 seropositive at baseline. Participants were mostly white British, with more females than males. The authors suggested clonal diversity may have been underestimated. Because no samples from the day 14 peak response were available, repertoires could be characterized only after the peak T cell response. Reportedly, close to half of the unique spike-specific TCRs recognized epitopes lying outside the regions that are mutated in the B.1.351 and B.1.1.7 variants. Spike-specific TCR breadth and depth rose significantly after two AZD1222 doses compared with day 0 and with MenACWY recipients. In the small 56-69-year group, the increase in depth fell short of significance, most likely because of low power.

The sample in question was peripheral blood, obtained 28 days after the second AZD1222 dose. This clonotype originated in an adult who received the AZD1222 COVID-19 vaccine. This chain joins TRBV15 to TRBJ1-4; the D segment could be TRBD1, given 6 matching bases. The bases read TGTGCCACCAGCAGAGACAGGGGCGAAAAACTGTTTTTT. Translated, this gives CATSRDRGEKLFF.